The 30 T cell receptor beta chains below come from one sample, sequenced in a study of identical twins. TCRdb re-derived calls from the 5' RACE reads in MiXCR, one entry per CDR3 protein. Among fewer than 800,000 distinct CDR3 sequences listed, 7.1% were seen once. These same records also appear under a second study, on yellow fever vaccine responses in identical twins.

Sample: PBMCs. The receptors originated from a woman aged 18-29 years in good health.

In this sample, this clonotype turned up many times. The chain recombines TRBV5-1 with TRBJ2-2; 7 bases are shared with TRBD1. The V and J ends lost 1 base and 4 bases, in that order; junction bases with no gene match: 7. Germline V gives CDR1 SGHRS, CDR2 YFSETQ. There are 16 residues in the CDR3. Here the CDR3 reads CASSLMLAGGTGELFF. The CDR3 DNA reads as TGCGCCAGCAGCTTGATGTTGGCAGGGGGCACCGGGGAGCTGTTTTTT.

This clonotype was detected a few times. The V and J genes are TRBV28 and TRBJ2-7, with D maybe TRBD1 (6 bases). The CDR3 totals 12 residues. Trimming left V 6 bases short and J 6 bases short, with 12 bases between. The V gene's germline CDR1 is MDHEN and CDR2 SYDVKM. The CDR3 reads CASRSYRAEQYF. The CDR3 DNA follows: TGTGCCAGCAGATCCTACAGGGCCGAGCAGTACTTC. Drawing the rest from reference TRBV28 and TRBJ2-7, the complete variable domain is DVKVTQSSRYLVKRTGEKVFLECVQDMDHENMFWYRQDPGLGLRLIYFSYDVKMKEKGDIPEGYSVSREKKERFSLILESASTNQTSMYLCASRSYRAEQYFGPGTRLTVT.

The chain uses TRBV10-3 and TRBJ2-3, with TRBD1 matching 7 bases. The length of the CDR3 is 17 residues. V was clipped by 6 bases and J by 0 bases; unmatched bases: 12. The germline gives CDR1 ENHRY, CDR2 SYGVKD. CDR3 sequence (DNA): TGTGCCATCAGCACTTTTTCGGGACAGACTAGCACAGATACGCAGTATTTT. Residues: CAISTFSGQTSTDTQYF.

This clonotype was recorded many times. The rearrangement links TRBV3-1 to TRBJ1-5; D ambiguous. V was cut by 3 bases and J by 3 bases, with 9 bases left in between. Looked up from germline, CDR1 is LGHDT and CDR2 is YNNKEL (reference sequence). This CDR3 has 14 amino acids. The CDR3 region is CASSQGQHNQPQHF. CDR3 DNA sequence: TGTGCCAGCAGCCAGGGCCAGCACAATCAGCCCCAGCATTTT.

The V and J genes are TRBV6-5 and TRBJ1-2; a possible D gene is TRBD1 (5 bases). V was pared by 2 bases and J by 3 bases, with 10 bases between. The CDR3 contains 14 residues. Germline values: CDR1 MNHEY, CDR2 SVGAGI. The CDR3, as DNA: TGTGCCAGCAGTTACCACAAGGGGTACTATGGCTACACCTTC. It is translated as CASSYHKGYYGYTF.

This rearrangement joins TRBV7-8 to TRBJ2-2; TRBD2 matches at 10 bases. After removal of 3 bases from V and 6 bases from J, the junction contained 7 bases not matched to a gene. The CDR3 totals 16 residues. The germline gives CDR1 SGHVS, CDR2 FQNEAQ. CDR3 sequence (DNA): TGTGCCAGCAGCTTTTCTAGCGGGAGAGGGGCCGGGGAGCTGTTTTTT. It encodes CASSFSSGRGAGELFF.

This clonotype has only a few counts. The chain joins TRBV20-1 to TRBJ2-1; no clear D gene. The CDR3 totals 12 residues. In germline, CDR1 is DFQATT, CDR2 SNEGSKA (reference sequence). V lost 2 bases to trimming and J lost 5 bases, with 7 bases between them. DNA for the CDR3: TGCAGTGCTAGAAAGTACAACAATGAGCAGTTCTTC. Translation: CSARKYNNEQFF.

The chain joins TRBV5-1 to TRBJ2-2, with D uncertain. This CDR3 is built from 15 residues. Germline V CDR1 and CDR2: SGHRS, YFSETQ. Between the trimmed V and J ends, which lost 0 bases and 7 bases, there was a span of 13 bases. CDR3 bases: TGCGCCAGCAGCTTGGGTTCAGCCCCTAACGGGGAGCTGTTTTTT. Amino acid sequence: CASSLGSAPNGELFF.

The gene calls are TRBV2 and TRBJ1-2; D is unclear. The germline V gene encodes CDR1 SNHLY and CDR2 FYNNEI. This CDR3 is built from 14 residues. V shed 5 bases and J shed 0 bases, with 10 bases lying between them. The CDR3: CASSPETTNYGYTF. The CDR3 DNA sequence: TGTGCCAGCAGTCCAGAGACGACTAACTATGGCTACACCTTC. The full variable domain, in which reference TRBV2 and TRBJ1-2 provide the parts outside the CDR3, is EPEVTQTPSHQVTQMGQEVILRCVPISNHLYFYWYRQILGQKVEFLVSFYNNEISEKSEIFDDQFSVERPDGSNFTLKIRSTKLEDSAMYFCASSPETTNYGYTFGSGTRLTVV.

This rearrangement joins TRBV20-1 to TRBJ1-6; unclear D gene. The CDR3 contains 15 residues. The V end lost 4 bases, the J end lost 4 bases, and 14 bases lay between the germline ends. Germline V CDR1 and CDR2: DFQATT, SNEGSKA (reference sequence). CDR3 protein: CSAKTYSEYNSPLHF. CDR3 bases: TGCAGTGCTAAAACCTACAGCGAGTATAATTCACCCCTCCACTTT.

This clonotype has a handful of counts. The rearrangement links TRBV7-9 to TRBJ1-2; no definite D call. Germline-derived CDR1 and CDR2 are SEHNR and FQNEAQ (reference sequence). The length of the CDR3 is 13 residues. V was shortened by 10 bases and J by 2 bases, with 14 bases between the two germline ends. As DNA, the CDR3 is TGTGCCACGGCCGAGGAACTCAACTATGGCTACACCTTC. It translates to CATAEELNYGYTF.

This chain uses TRBV24-1 with TRBJ1-5, with D possibly TRBD1 on 5 matching bases. The V gene's germline CDR1 is KGHDR and CDR2 SFDVKD. The CDR3 loop spans 17 amino acids. With 4 bases removed from V and 1 base from J, the gap between germline ends came to 16 bases. Written as DNA, the CDR3 is TGTGCCACCAGTGACGGGATAGGAGGGACGAGCAATCAGCCCCAGCATTTT. As protein: CATSDGIGGTSNQPQHF.

This clonotype was detected many times. V is TRBV12-3 or TRBV12-4 and J is TRBJ2-5; no clear D. V lost 5 bases and J 0 bases, leaving 10 bases between the germline ends. The length of the CDR3 is 14 residues. The CDR3 reads CASSATLYQETQYF. In DNA, the CDR3 is TGTGCCAGCAGTGCCACTCTGTACCAAGAGACCCAGTACTTC.

This clonotype has a handful of counts. The CDR3 region has the DNA TGCAGTGCTAGCGCAGGGTTGGACGAGCAGTACGTC. It yields the protein CSASAGLDEQYV. The V call is TRBV20-1, the J call TRBJ2-7, with a tentative D call TRBD1 (5 bases). CDR3 size: 12 residues. Trimming took 3 bases from V and 5 from J, leaving 11 bases between them. Germline-derived CDR1 and CDR2 are DFQATT and SNEGSKA (reference sequence).

The J gene is TRBJ2-7, the V gene TRBV28, with TRBD1 identical over 8 bases. CDR1 is MDHEN, CDR2 SYDVKM, per germline. Germline trimming cut 5 bases from V and 9 bases from J; bases unmatched to any gene: 9. The CDR3 is 13 amino acids. As DNA, the CDR3 is TGTGCCAGCAGTCCGGGGACAGGTCCCAGGCAGTACTTC. Translated: CASSPGTGPRQYF.

This clonotype was detected many times. The V and J genes are TRBV10-3 and TRBJ2-1; 13 bases are a match to TRBD2. The germline CDR1 and CDR2 sequences are ENHRY and SYGVKD. The CDR3 extends over 14 amino acids. Germline trimming cut 4 bases from V and 8 bases from J; bases unmatched to any gene: 2. The CDR3 bases are TGTGCCATCAGTGGACTAGCGGGAGGCGATGAGCAGTTCTTC. It is translated as CAISGLAGGDEQFF.

This clonotype has a handful of counts. V gene TRBV5-5 combines with J gene TRBJ1-5, with D unresolved. This CDR3 spans 14 amino acids. Deletions cut 4 bases from V and 2 bases from J, with 10 bases between. Germline V CDR1 and CDR2: SGHKS, YYEKEE (reference sequence). Here the CDR3 DNA reads TGTGCCAGCAGCATCGGACCTGGCAATCAGCCCCAGCATTTT. Encoded protein: CASSIGPGNQPQHF. Supplemented by reference TRBV5-5 and TRBJ1-5, the full variable domain reads DAGVTQSPTHLIKTRGQQVTLRCSPISGHKSVSWYQQVLGQGPQFIFQYYEKEERGRGNFPDRFSARQFPNYSSELNVNALLLGDSALYLCASSIGPGNQPQHFGDGTRLSIL.

This chain uses TRBV9 with TRBJ2-1, with 10 bases aligning to TRBD1. V lost 3 bases to trimming and J lost 9 bases; unmatched junction nucleotides: 9. This CDR3 spans 15 amino acids. Germline CDR1 is SGDLS and CDR2 is YYNGEE. CDR3 residues: CASSARDRGVIEQFF. CDR3 nucleotide sequence: TGTGCCAGCAGCGCCCGGGACAGGGGAGTAATTGAGCAGTTCTTC.

The V and J genes are TRBV12-3 or TRBV12-4 and TRBJ2-7; TRBD2 matches at 7 bases. The V segment lost 7 bases and the J segment 2 bases; nucleotides outside the gene matches: 11. This CDR3 comprises 15 residues. The CDR3, as DNA: TGTGCCAGCAACCGTGGGGGGGAGGGAGCCTACGAGCAGTACTTC. Translation: CASNRGGEGAYEQYF.

This chain links TRBV10-3 with TRBJ2-3; TRBD2 might be the D (6 bases). Germline V CDR1 and CDR2: ENHRY, SYGVKD. The CDR3 length is 14 residues. V shed 6 bases and J shed 2 bases, with 12 bases lying between them. The CDR3 DNA is TGTGCCATCAGCGGGACTTCCTACACAGATACGCAGTATTTT. This codes for CAISGTSYTDTQYF.

This clonotype has more than one count but fewer than ten. The V and J genes are TRBV6-2 or TRBV6-3 and TRBJ1-1; D is uncertain. CDR3 size: 21 residues. Trimming stripped 0 bases from V and 1 base from J, with 27 bases between. CDR1 is MNHEY and CDR2 is SVGEGT in the germline V gene. The CDR3 DNA sequence: TGTGCCAGCAGTTACTCGATGGGTTTCTTGCGGTTCGGGAGAACGAACACTGAAGCTTTCTTT. It specifies CASSYSMGFLRFGRTNTEAFF.

At least ten counts were recorded for this clonotype. V is TRBV28 and J is TRBJ2-3; the match to TRBD2 covers 8 bases. The CDR3 loop spans 16 amino acids. V lost 5 bases to trimming and J lost 2 bases; unmatched junction nucleotides: 9. The germline V gene encodes CDR1 MDHEN and CDR2 SYDVKM. CDR3 protein: CASSRNSGALTDTQYF. CDR3 sequence (DNA): TGTGCCAGCAGTCGTAATAGCGGGGCCCTCACAGATACGCAGTATTTT.

This clonotype was found many times. The chain carries TRBV11-1 and TRBJ2-3; 11 bases are shared with TRBD1. V lost 0 bases, J lost 2 bases, and 10 bases stayed unmatched. CDR1 and CDR2 (germline): SGHAT, FQDESV (reference sequence). The CDR3 is 19 amino acids. CDR3 sequence: CASSLAGTGGLTITDTQYF. The CDR3 DNA sequence: TGTGCCAGCAGCTTAGCCGGGACAGGGGGATTGACTATCACAGATACGCAGTATTTT.

In DNA form, the CDR3 reads TGTGCCAGCAGCTTAGCCGGGACACCTCTCGTTTCTTTCTTT. It translates to CASSLAGTPLVSFF. The chain joins TRBV11-3 to TRBJ1-1; D might be TRBD1 (6 bases). Germline CDR1 is SGHNT and CDR2 is YENEEA. Between the trimmed V and J ends, which lost 1 base and 12 bases, there was a span of 18 bases. The CDR3 covers 14 residues.

At least ten counts were recorded for this clonotype. The rearrangement uses TRBV3-1 and TRBJ2-7; D is unresolved. Germline V gene sequence: CDR1 LGHDT, CDR2 YNNKEL (reference sequence). This CDR3 has 12 residues. V lost 4 bases and J lost 2, with 6 bases in between. The CDR3, as DNA: TGTGCCAGCAGCCTCCTCCCCTACGAGCAGTACTTC. It is translated as CASSLLPYEQYF.

Ten or more counts support this clonotype. V and J are TRBV3-1 and TRBJ1-1; 11 nucleotides line up with TRBD1. Germline-derived CDR1 and CDR2 are LGHDT and YNNKEL (reference sequence). The V segment lost 4 bases and the J segment 2 bases; nucleotides outside the gene matches: 6. The length of the CDR3 is 16 residues. The CDR3 protein is CASSPLDRGQNTEAFF. CDR3 sequence (DNA): TGTGCCAGCAGCCCTCTGGACAGGGGGCAAAACACTGAAGCTTTCTTT.

The chain is built from TRBV27 and TRBJ1-1; possibly TRBD1 for D (6 bases). Germline V gives CDR1 MNHEY, CDR2 SMNVEV (reference sequence). The CDR3 spans 15 residues. CDR3 sequence (DNA): TGTGCTTCGTCGGCGGGGGGCGCGATTCGGGCTGAAGCTTTCTTT. This codes for CASSAGGAIRAEAFF.

The chain is built from TRBV3-1 and TRBJ2-7; unclear D gene. Germline-derived CDR1 and CDR2 are LGHDT and YNNKEL (reference sequence). The length of the CDR3 is 15 residues. Trimming took 1 base from V and 3 from J, leaving 13 bases between them. DNA of the CDR3: TGTGCCAGCAGCCAAGGCAGTGAACTTAACTACGAGCAGTACTTC. Protein product: CASSQGSELNYEQYF.

The sample holds many counts of this clonotype. The chain couples TRBV28 to TRBJ2-3; 11 nucleotides agree with TRBD2. Losses at the gene ends were 5 bases for V and 3 bases for J; bases not matched to a gene: 7. The CDR3 extends over 16 amino acids. The germline V gene has CDR1 MDHEN and CDR2 SYDVKM. CDR3 amino acids: CASSLTSGGDTDTQYF. CDR3 nucleotides: TGTGCCAGCAGTCTAACTAGCGGGGGAGATACAGATACGCAGTATTTT.

V gene TRBV19 combines with J gene TRBJ2-1; the match to TRBD2 covers 7 bases. CDR3 size: 13 residues. CDR1 and CDR2 from the germline V gene are LNHDA and SQIVND (reference sequence). V lost 7 bases, J lost 10 bases, and 10 bases stayed unmatched. The CDR3 bases are TGTGCCAGTATCGGGGCGGGAGTAAAGGAGCAGTTCTTC. Translating it yields CASIGAGVKEQFF.